The rows below give T cell receptor beta chains drawn from one sample of a study of molecular identifiers for immune sequencing clone quantification. In TCRdb, the PCR reads were re-called with MiXCR into one record per CDR3 protein. The table lists about 510,000 distinct CDR3 sequences, roughly 23% of them singletons. The specimen was naive CD8+ T cells from blood, with Jurkat cell RNA spiked in. These receptors originate from a human donor in good health. Some libraries in this study had Jurkat cell RNA spiked in. CDR3s include the opening cysteine and the closing phenylalanine or tryptophan. D genes are given only for firm matches. Only some rows state a clone size, as once, few, many or a class for expanded clones.

CDR3aa,CDR3nt,d_gene,abundance,j_gene,v_gene
CASSTVDRAINTGELFF,TGTGCCAGTAGTACCGTTGACAGGGCAATCAACACCGGGGAGCTGTTTTTT,TRBD1,few,TRBJ2-2,TRBV19
CASRGGNTEAFF,TGTGCCAGCAGAGGCGGTAACACTGAAGCTTTCTTT,-,many,TRBJ1-1,TRBV27
CASSTSGDSNQPQHF,TGTGCCAGCAGCACGTCGGGGGATTCCAATCAGCCCCAGCATTTT,-,few,TRBJ1-5,TRBV3-1
CASSFRTYANYGYTF,TGTGCCAGCAGCTTTAGGACGTATGCTAACTATGGCTACACCTTC,-,-,TRBJ1-2,TRBV13
CASSLEGGWTYEQYF,TGTGCCAGCAGCTTAGAAGGGGGCTGGACCTACGAGCAGTACTTC,TRBD1,-,TRBJ2-7,TRBV7-2
CSARNNPGLASGEQFF,TGCAGTGCTAGGAATAACCCGGGACTAGCGAGTGGTGAGCAGTTCTTC,TRBD2,many,TRBJ2-1,TRBV20-1
CASSISESHGELFF,TGTGCCAGTAGTATTTCGGAGAGCCACGGGGAGCTGTTTTTT,-,-,TRBJ2-2,TRBV19
CASSPPGQGHEQYF,TGTGCCAGCAGCCCGCCGGGACAGGGTCACGAGCAGTACTTC,TRBD1,few,TRBJ2-7,TRBV5-4
CASSQGAGANTGELFF,TGCGCCAGCAGCCAAGGGGCGGGGGCGAACACCGGGGAGCTGTTTTTT,TRBD2,-,TRBJ2-2,TRBV4-3
CSVAGPGHHNYGYTF,TGCAGCGTTGCCGGCCCGGGACACCATAACTATGGCTACACCTTC,-,-,TRBJ1-2,TRBV29-1
CSANEQYF,TGCAGTGCAAACGAGCAGTACTTC,-,many,TRBJ2-7,TRBV20-1
CATSQMTYNEQFF,TGTGCCACCAGCCAAATGACCTACAATGAGCAGTTCTTC,-,few,TRBJ2-1,TRBV15
CASRAGTFTADTQYF,TGTGCCAGCAGGGCAGGGACATTTACCGCAGATACGCAGTATTTT,-,many,TRBJ2-3,TRBV27
CASSPGAAGALYEQYF,TGTGCCAGCTCCCCAGGGGCAGCGGGAGCTCTCTACGAGCAGTACTTC,TRBD2,-,TRBJ2-7,TRBV7-2
CASTDSGGAPDTQYF,TGTGCCAGCACAGATAGCGGGGGGGCCCCAGATACGCAGTATTTT,TRBD2,-,TRBJ2-3,TRBV6-6
CASSQDPTGSMNTEAFF,TGTGCCAGCAGCCAAGATCCGACAGGGTCTATGAACACTGAAGCTTTCTTT,TRBD1,many,TRBJ1-1,TRBV3-1
CASSYLTTSGRTDTQYF,TGTGCCAGCAGTTACTTGACGACTAGCGGGAGAACAGATACGCAGTATTTT,TRBD2,-,TRBJ2-3,TRBV6-5
CASSLETGSRGTNEKLFF,TGTGCCAGCAGCTTAGAGACAGGGTCTAGGGGAACTAATGAAAAACTGTTTTTT,TRBD1,-,TRBJ1-4,TRBV11-2
CASSQLDREYEQYF,TGCGCCAGCAGCCAACTCGACAGGGAGTACGAGCAGTACTTC,TRBD1,-,TRBJ2-7,TRBV4-1
CASSWTGTGSYELYF,TGTGCCAGCAGCTGGACCGGGACAGGCTCCTACGAGCTGTACTTC,TRBD1,-,TRBJ2-7,TRBV5-5
CASSTGQGLRETQYF,TGTGCCAGCAGCACGGGACAGGGATTAAGAGAGACCCAGTACTTC,TRBD1,-,TRBJ2-5,TRBV7-3
CASSINIAGNEQYF,TGTGCCAGCAGCATCAATATAGCGGGGAACGAGCAGTACTTC,TRBD2,-,TRBJ2-7,TRBV7-6
CASSRTGTGLQPQHF,TGCGCCAGCAGCCGTACCGGGACAGGGCTCCAGCCCCAGCATTTT,TRBD1,few,TRBJ1-5,TRBV4-1
CASSPGGGLAKNIQYF,TGTGCCAGCAGCCCTGGAGGGGGTCTAGCCAAAAACATTCAGTACTTC,-,-,TRBJ2-4,TRBV9
CASSPPDYGYTF,TGTGCCAGCAGCCCCCCCGACTATGGCTACACCTTC,-,many,TRBJ1-2,TRBV9
CASSQGLTGPYEQYF,TGCGCCAGCAGCCAAGGGTTAACAGGGCCCTACGAGCAGTACTTC,-,few,TRBJ2-7,TRBV4-3
CSVPRQNQETQYF,TGCAGCGTTCCACGACAGAACCAAGAGACCCAGTACTTC,-,many,TRBJ2-5,TRBV29-1
CASSQVPLSFEYEQYF,TGCGCCAGCAGCCAAGTCCCCCTGAGTTTTGAATACGAGCAGTACTTC,-,few,TRBJ2-7,TRBV4-1
CASSLGPPGTGELFF,TGTGCCAGCAGTTTAGGTCCGCCTGGCACCGGGGAGCTGTTTTTT,-,few,TRBJ2-2,TRBV12-3/TRBV12-4
CASSFRDGSTDTQYF,TGTGCCAGCAGCTTCCGGGACGGGAGCACAGATACGCAGTATTTT,-,few,TRBJ2-3,TRBV13
CASSFPLTGVDTGELFF,TGTGCCAGCAGCTTCCCCCTGACGGGAGTGGACACCGGGGAGCTGTTTTTT,-,-,TRBJ2-2,TRBV7-6
CASSEGDSFYSNQPQHF,TGTGCCAGCAGCGAGGGGGACAGTTTCTATAGCAATCAGCCCCAGCATTTT,TRBD1,few,TRBJ1-5,TRBV9
CASSQDGQETQYF,TGCGCCAGCAGTCAGGACGGACAAGAGACCCAGTACTTC,-,few,TRBJ2-5,TRBV10-1
CASSTGGEETQYF,TGTGCCAGTAGCACCGGGGGAGAAGAGACCCAGTACTTC,-,many,TRBJ2-5,TRBV19
CASSTNLDSPGALGSNTQYF,TGTGCCAGCAGTACCAACCTGGACAGTCCGGGGGCACTTGGCTCAAATACGCAGTATTTT,-,-,TRBJ2-3,TRBV6-2/TRBV6-3
CASSSRLGQGDSYEQYF,TGTGCCAGCAGCTCGCGCCTGGGACAGGGAGACTCCTACGAGCAGTACTTC,TRBD1,many,TRBJ2-7,TRBV7-9
CASSVGATTNEKPFF,TGTGCCAGCAGCGTGGGGGCCACAACTAATGAAAAACCGTTTTTT,-,once,TRBJ1-4,TRBV9